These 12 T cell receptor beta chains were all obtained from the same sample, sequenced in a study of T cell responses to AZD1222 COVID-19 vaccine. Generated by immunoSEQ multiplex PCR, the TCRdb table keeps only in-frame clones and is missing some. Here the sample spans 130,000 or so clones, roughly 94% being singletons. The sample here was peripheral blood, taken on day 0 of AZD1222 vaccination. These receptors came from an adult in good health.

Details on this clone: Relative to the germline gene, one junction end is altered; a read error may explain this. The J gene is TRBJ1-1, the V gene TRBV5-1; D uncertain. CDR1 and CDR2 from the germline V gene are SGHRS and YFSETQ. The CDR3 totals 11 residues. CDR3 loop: CASRLGNEAFF. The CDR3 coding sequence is TGCGCCAGCAGATTGGGGAATGAAGCTTTCTTT. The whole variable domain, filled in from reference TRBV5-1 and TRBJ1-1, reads KAGVTQTPRYLIKTRGQQVTLSCSPISGHRSVSWYQQTPGQGLQFLFEYFSETQRNKGNFPGRFSGRQFSNSRSEMNVSTLELGDSALYLCASRLGNEAFFGQGTRLTVV.

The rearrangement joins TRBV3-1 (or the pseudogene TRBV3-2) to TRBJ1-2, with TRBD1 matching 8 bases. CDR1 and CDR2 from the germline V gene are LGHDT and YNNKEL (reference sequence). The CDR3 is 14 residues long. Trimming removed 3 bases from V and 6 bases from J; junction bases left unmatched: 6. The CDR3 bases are TGTGCCAGCAGCCATTGGACAGGGACCAATGGCTACACCTTC. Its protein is CASSHWTGTNGYTF.

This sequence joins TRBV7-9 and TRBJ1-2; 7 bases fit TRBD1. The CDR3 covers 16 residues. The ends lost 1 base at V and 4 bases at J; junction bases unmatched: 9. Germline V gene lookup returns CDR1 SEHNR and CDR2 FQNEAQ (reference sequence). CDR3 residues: CASSLGDREVLYGYTF. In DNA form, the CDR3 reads TGTGCCAGCAGCTTAGGCGACAGGGAGGTTCTCTATGGCTACACCTTC.

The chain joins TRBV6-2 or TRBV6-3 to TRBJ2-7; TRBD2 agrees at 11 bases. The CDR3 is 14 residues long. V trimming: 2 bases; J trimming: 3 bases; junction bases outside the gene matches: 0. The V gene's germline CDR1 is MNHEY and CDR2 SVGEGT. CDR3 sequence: CASSYGLAGYEQYF. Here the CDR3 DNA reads TGTGCCAGCAGTTACGGACTAGCGGGCTACGAGCAGTACTTC.

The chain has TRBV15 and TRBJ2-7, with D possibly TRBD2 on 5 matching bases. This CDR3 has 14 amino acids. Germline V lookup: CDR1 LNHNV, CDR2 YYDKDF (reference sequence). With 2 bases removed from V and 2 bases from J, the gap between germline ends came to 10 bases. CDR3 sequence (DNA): TGTGCCACCAGCAGAACGCGGGCCACCTACGAGCAGTACTTC. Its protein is CATSRTRATYEQYF.

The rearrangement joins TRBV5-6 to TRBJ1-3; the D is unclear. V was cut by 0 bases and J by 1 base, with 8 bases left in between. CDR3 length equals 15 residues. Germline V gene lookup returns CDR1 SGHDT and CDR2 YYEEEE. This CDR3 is CASSLVHLSGNTIYF. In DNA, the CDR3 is TGTGCCAGCAGCTTGGTCCACTTGTCTGGAAACACCATATATTTT. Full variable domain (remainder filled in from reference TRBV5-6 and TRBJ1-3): DAGVTQSPTHLIKTRGQQVTLRCSPKSGHDTVSWYQQALGQGPQFIFQYYEEEERQRGNFPDRFSGHQFPNYSSELNVNALLLGDSALYLCASSLVHLSGNTIYFGEGSWLTVV.

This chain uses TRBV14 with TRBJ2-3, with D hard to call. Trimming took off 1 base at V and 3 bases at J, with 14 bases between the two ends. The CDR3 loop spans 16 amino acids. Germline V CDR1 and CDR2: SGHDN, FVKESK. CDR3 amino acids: CASSQVAFERTDTQYF. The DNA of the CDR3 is TGTGCCAGCAGCCAAGTGGCATTTGAACGAACAGATACGCAGTATTTT.

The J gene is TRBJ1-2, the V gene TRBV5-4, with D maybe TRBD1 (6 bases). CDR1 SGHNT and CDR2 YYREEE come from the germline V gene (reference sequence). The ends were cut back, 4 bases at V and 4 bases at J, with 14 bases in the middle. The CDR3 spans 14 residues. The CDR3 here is CASSKGGMGYGYTF. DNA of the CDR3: TGTGCCAGCAGCAAGGGGGGAATGGGCTATGGCTACACCTTC.

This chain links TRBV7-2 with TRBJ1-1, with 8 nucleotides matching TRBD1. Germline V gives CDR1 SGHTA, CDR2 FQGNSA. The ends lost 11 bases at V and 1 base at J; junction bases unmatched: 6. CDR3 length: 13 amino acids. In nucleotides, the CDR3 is TGTGCCGGGGGACAGGACAGGAACACTGAAGCTTTCTTT. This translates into CAGGQDRNTEAFF.

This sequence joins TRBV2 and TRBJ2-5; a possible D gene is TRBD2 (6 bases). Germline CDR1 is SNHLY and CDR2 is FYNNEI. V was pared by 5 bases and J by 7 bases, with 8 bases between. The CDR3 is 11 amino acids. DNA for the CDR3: TGTGCCAGCAGTTGGGAGGCGACCCAGTACTTC. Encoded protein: CASSWEATQYF.

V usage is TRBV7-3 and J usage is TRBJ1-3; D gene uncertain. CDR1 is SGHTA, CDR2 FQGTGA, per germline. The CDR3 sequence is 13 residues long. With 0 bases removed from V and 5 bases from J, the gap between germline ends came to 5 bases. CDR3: CASSLTPRNTIYF. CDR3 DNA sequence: TGTGCCAGCAGCTTAACTCCGAGAAACACCATATATTTT. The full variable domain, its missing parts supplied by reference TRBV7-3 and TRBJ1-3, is GAGVSQTPSNKVTEKGKYVELRCDPISGHTALYWYRQSLGQGPEFLIYFQGTGAADDSGLPNDRFFAVRPEGSVSTLKIQRTERGDSAVYLCASSLTPRNTIYFGEGSWLTVV.

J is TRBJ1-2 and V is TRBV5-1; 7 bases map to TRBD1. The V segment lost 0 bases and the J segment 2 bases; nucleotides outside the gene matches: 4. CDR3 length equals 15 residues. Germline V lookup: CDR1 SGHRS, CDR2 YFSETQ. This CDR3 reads CASSLEGAGNYGYTF. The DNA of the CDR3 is TGCGCCAGCAGCTTGGAGGGGGCGGGGAACTATGGCTACACCTTC.